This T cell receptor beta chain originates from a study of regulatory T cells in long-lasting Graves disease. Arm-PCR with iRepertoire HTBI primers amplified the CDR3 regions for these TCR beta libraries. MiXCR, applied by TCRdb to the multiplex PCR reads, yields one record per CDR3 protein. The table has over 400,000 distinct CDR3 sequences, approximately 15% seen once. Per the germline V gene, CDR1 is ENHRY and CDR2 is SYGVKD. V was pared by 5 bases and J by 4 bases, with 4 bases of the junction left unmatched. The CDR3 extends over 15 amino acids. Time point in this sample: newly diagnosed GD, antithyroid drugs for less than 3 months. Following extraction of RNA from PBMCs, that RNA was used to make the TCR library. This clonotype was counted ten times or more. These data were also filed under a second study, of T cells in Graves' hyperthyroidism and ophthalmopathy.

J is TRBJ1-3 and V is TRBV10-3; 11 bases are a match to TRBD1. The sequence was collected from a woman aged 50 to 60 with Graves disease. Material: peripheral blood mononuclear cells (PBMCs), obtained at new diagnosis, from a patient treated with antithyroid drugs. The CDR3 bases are TGTGCCATCAGTCCGGACAGGGGGCAAGGAAACACCATATATTTT. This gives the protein CAISPDRGQGNTIYF.